Sequencing of this T cell receptor beta chain was carried out in a study of blood T cell repertoires in COVID-19. Study context: Acute and convalescent COVID-19 samples came from the United States, Italy and Spain. In each case, the material was cDNA or gDNA derived from T cells, B-cell-depleted T cells, or PBMCs.

The authors' processing: Nucleated cell counts were estimated from reference gene primer amplification. Method: immunoSEQ multiplex PCR; TCRdb's copy keeps in-frame clones and lacks some. V and J calls and clone size are copied from that table; D and trimming were computed from the DNA. The table includes approximately 260,000 clones, around nine tenths detected once. Enrollment of patients from Seattle took place during active infection, with longitudinal follow-up. The TCR originated in a woman aged 65 to 85 with COVID-19, enrolled during active disease. The source material was peripheral blood.

The CDR3 sequence is CASSLGGRNEAFF. The CDR3 DNA reads TGCGCCAGCAGCTTGGGGGGCAGAAATGAAGCTTTCTTT. The chain joins TRBV5-1 to TRBJ1-1; tentatively, D is TRBD1 (5 bases). Germline assignment: CDR1 SGHRS and CDR2 YFSETQ. The CDR3 loop spans 13 amino acids. V gave up 0 bases and J gave up 7 bases, with 10 bases separating them.